This TCR beta chain comes out of a study of blood T cells in healthy people across ages. Notes on the study in general: A strong correlation was seen between TCR beta diversity and naive T cell percentage.

PCR was performed a second time for about 6 to 11 cycles using a sample-barcoded 5' primer and a J-beta primer mix. One entry per CDR3 protein, called by TCRdb with MiXCR from the 5' RACE reads. The sample lists approximately 600,000 distinct CDR3 sequences, around 54% seen once, with 30% to 40% in the top ten. Note on this clonotype: What it recognizes is unknown.

This CDR3 contains 15 residues. The V segment lost 2 bases and the J segment 11 bases; nucleotides outside the gene matches: 13. The chain employs TRBV12-3 or TRBV12-4 and TRBJ2-5, with 8 bases matching TRBD2. The TCR sequence derives from a man aged 60 to 75 in good health. Material: blood. The CDR3 is CASSLFGGAANEQYF. The CDR3, as DNA: TGTGCCAGCAGTTTATTCGGGGGGGCCGCAAATGAGCAGTACTTC.